The 19 T cell receptor beta chains in this list originate from one sample, sequenced in a study of vaccination effects on CD4 cells after COVID-19. Antigen-specific CD4+ T cells were expanded (with viral peptide pools) by the ViraFEST assay ahead of sequencing. Researchers isolated CD4+ T cells once around 11 days of culture had elapsed. Assay: immunoSEQ multiplex PCR; the TCRdb copy retains only in-frame clones and omits some. The sample yields about 54,000 clones, approximately 79% seen once. The antigens of these receptors remain unknown. The source was CD4+ T cells from PBMCs cultured with HCoV-229E spike peptides, collected before COVID-19 vaccination. All receptors come from a human donor who received a COVID-19 vaccine.

The chain uses TRBV6-6 and TRBJ1-1; D might be TRBD1 (6 bases). Germline-derived CDR1 and CDR2 are MNHNY and SVGAGI (reference sequence). CDR3 size: 14 residues. Between the trimmed V and J ends, which lost 7 bases and 1 base, there was a span of 13 bases. The CDR3, as DNA: TGTGCCAGCATCCACGAAGGGGGGAACACTGAAGCTTTCTTT. This translates into CASIHEGGNTEAFF.

The CDR3: CASRARNRDRGNEYF. The CDR3 DNA sequence: TGTGCCAGCAGGGCTCGGAACCGGGACAGGGGAAATGAGTATTTT. This chain links TRBV7-8 with TRBJ2-3; 10 bases are a match to TRBD1. The trim removed 6 bases at V and 13 bases at J, leaving 16 bases unmatched. CDR3 length: 15 residues. CDR1 and CDR2 from the germline V gene are SGHVS and FQNEAQ. The full variable domain, its missing parts supplied by reference TRBV7-8 and TRBJ2-3, is GAGVSQSPRYKVAKRGQDVALRCDPISGHVSLFWYQQALGQGPEFLTYFQNEAQLDKSGLPSDRFFAERPEGSVSTLKIQRTQQEDSAVYLCASRARNRDRGNEYFGPGTRLTVL.

J is TRBJ1-5 and V is TRBV27; no clear D gene. Trimming took off 9 bases at V and 0 bases at J, with 6 bases between the two ends. Per germline, CDR1 MNHEY and CDR2 SMNVEV (reference sequence). This CDR3 region has 12 residues. The CDR3 loop is CARTSSNQPQHF. The CDR3 nucleotides are TGTGCCAGAACAAGTAGCAATCAGCCCCAGCATTTT.

This CDR3 reads CASKSGQATPLHF. As DNA, the CDR3 is TGTGCCAGTAAATCCGGACAGGCAACACCCCTCCACTTT. The chain is built from TRBV19 and TRBJ1-6; the match to TRBD1 covers 7 bases. Germline CDR1 is LNHDA and CDR2 is SQIVND (reference sequence). CDR3 length equals 13 residues. V was pared by 7 bases and J by 11 bases, with 8 bases of the junction left unmatched.

The chain uses TRBV2 and TRBJ2-3, with 7 bases matching TRBD2. CDR1 is SNHLY, CDR2 FYNNEI, per germline. CDR3 length equals 16 residues. V trimming: 8 bases; J trimming: 2 bases; junction bases outside the gene matches: 13. CDR3 DNA: TGTGCCAGCCAAAACTCGGGTAGCGGGCCCACAGATACGCAGTATTTT. This encodes CASQNSGSGPTDTQYF.

J is TRBJ2-5 and V is TRBV24-1; the D is unclear. Germline CDR1 is KGHDR and CDR2 is SFDVKD. With 1 base removed from V and 5 bases from J, the gap between germline ends came to 10 bases. The CDR3 runs to 14 residues. CDR3 bases: TGTGCCACCAGTGATTTTGGCAGGTCGGAGACCCAGTACTTC. The encoded protein is CATSDFGRSETQYF.

This chain connects TRBV6-5 to TRBJ1-6; 7 bases align to TRBD1. Germline values: CDR1 MNHEY, CDR2 SVGAGI. With 6 bases clipped from V and 6 bases from J, the junction kept 8 bases outside the gene matches. The CDR3 runs to 15 residues. CDR3 sequence: CASSRDSGRNSPLHF. DNA of the CDR3: TGTGCCAGCAGCCGGGACAGCGGACGTAATTCACCCCTCCACTTT.

The chain joins TRBV5-4 to TRBJ2-2; D may be TRBD1 (6 bases). This CDR3 is 14 amino acids long. V was cut by 5 bases and J by 2 bases, with 10 bases left in between. Looked up from germline, CDR1 is SGHNT and CDR2 is YYREEE (reference sequence). CDR3 DNA sequence: TGTGCCAGCAGGTTGACAGGAAACACCGGGGAGCTGTTTTTT. Protein product: CASRLTGNTGELFF.

The chain employs TRBV5-8 and TRBJ2-3; no reliable D call. This CDR3 has 16 residues. V lost 0 bases, J lost 2 bases, and 13 bases lay in between. Germline assignment: CDR1 SGHTS and CDR2 YDEGEE. DNA for the CDR3: TGTGCCAGCAGCTTGGCTGGGGTGGCCTTCACAGATACGCAGTATTTT. Protein sequence: CASSLAGVAFTDTQYF. The variable domain in full, completed from reference TRBV5-8 and TRBJ2-3, reads EAGVTQSPTHLIKTRGQQATLRCSPISGHTSVYWYQQALGLGLQFLLWYDEGEERNRGNFPPRFSGRQFPNYSSELNVNALELEDSALYLCASSLAGVAFTDTQYFGPGTRLTVL.

This chain joins TRBV14 and TRBJ1-5; D gene unclear. This CDR3 is 17 amino acids long. The germline V and J ends were trimmed by 0 bases and 2 bases, with 14 bases remaining between them. Germline CDR1 SGHDN, CDR2 FVKESK. The CDR3, as DNA: TGTGCCAGCAGCCAAGAGTTTCCCAGATGGGGCAATCAGCCCCAGCATTTT. Encoded protein: CASSQEFPRWGNQPQHF.

This clone has just a few counts. The rearrangement uses TRBV29-1 and TRBJ1-2, with D maybe TRBD1 (6 bases). Looked up from germline, CDR1 is SQVTM and CDR2 is ANQGSEA. The CDR3 covers 12 residues. V shed 3 bases and J shed 8 bases, with 13 bases lying between them. The CDR3 DNA is TGCAGCGTTGACGCCCAGGGGTTAGGCTACACCTTC. As protein: CSVDAQGLGYTF.

This clone was observed a handful of times. Other DNA sequences from this sample encode an identical CDR3 as well. V is TRBV18 and J is TRBJ1-2; D gene uncertain. Germline lookup yields CDR1 KGHSH and CDR2 LQKENI. Trimming pared 2 bases from V and 8 bases from J, leaving 12 bases between. This CDR3 has 13 amino acids. This CDR3 is CASSPRTASGYTF. The CDR3 DNA reads TGTGCCAGCTCACCAAGGACCGCGTCCGGCTACACCTTC.

V and J are TRBV27 and TRBJ1-4; no clear D. V lost 0 bases to trimming and J lost 5 bases, with 16 bases between them. Germline CDR1 MNHEY, CDR2 SMNVEV (reference sequence). This CDR3 contains 17 residues. This chain's CDR3 is CASSLSFGGGRNEKLFF. DNA of the CDR3: TGTGCCAGCAGTTTATCCTTTGGAGGTGGCAGGAATGAAAAACTGTTTTTT.

The chain has TRBV7-2 and TRBJ2-1; 11 bases are shared with TRBD2. Germline assignment: CDR1 SGHTA and CDR2 FQGNSA. V was clipped by 4 bases and J by 3 bases; unmatched bases: 11. The CDR3 totals 18 residues. The CDR3 region is CASSSRLAGGQIYNEQFF. The CDR3 nucleotides read TGTGCCAGCAGCTCCCGGTTAGCGGGGGGGCAGATCTACAATGAGCAGTTCTTC.

In this sample, this clone turned up once. V and J are TRBV4-3 and TRBJ1-2; 11 nucleotides agree with TRBD1. This CDR3 is 16 amino acids long. V dropped 0 bases and J dropped 8; count of bases not matched to a gene: 8. Germline-derived CDR1 and CDR2 are LGHNA and YSLEER. The CDR3 loop reads CASSQDRTGGGWGYTF. In DNA, the CDR3 is TGCGCCAGCAGCCAAGATAGGACAGGGGGCGGTTGGGGCTACACCTTC.

The J gene is TRBJ1-6, the V gene TRBV11-2; D unclear. CDR3 length: 15 residues. Germline assignment: CDR1 SGHAT and CDR2 FQNNGV. The V end was cut by 1 base, the J end by 7 bases, with 11 bases between. CDR3 nucleotide sequence: TGTGCCAGCAGCTTAGCTAGGCACATAAATTCACCCCTCCACTTT. Its translation: CASSLARHINSPLHF.

The rearrangement links TRBV21-1 to TRBJ1-1; TRBD1 is the table's D call, not checked against the DNA. TRBV21-1 is listed as a pseudogene. The CDR3 is made up of 12 amino acids. The CDR3 region is CASSKQTPEAFF. The CDR3 coding sequence is TGTGCCAGCAGCAAGCAGACACCTGAAGCTTTCTTT.

The CDR3, as DNA: TGCGCCAGCAGCTTGCAAGGCAGTTTAGGAAGTTCACCCCTCCACTTT. Translation: CASSLQGSLGSSPLHF. This chain joins TRBV5-1 and TRBJ1-6, with unresolved D. The germline CDR1 and CDR2 sequences are SGHRS and YFSETQ. Trimming took off 1 base at V and 9 bases at J, with 17 bases between the two ends. This CDR3 is 16 amino acids long.

The chain carries TRBV14 and TRBJ1-3; 10 bases fit TRBD1. CDR1 is SGHDN, CDR2 FVKESK, per germline. The V segment lost 4 bases and the J segment 4 bases; nucleotides outside the gene matches: 13. The CDR3 covers 18 residues. CDR3 DNA sequence: TGTGCCAGCAGCCCGGGGACAGGGGTCCTCCTATCCGGAAACACCATATATTTT. Its protein product is CASSPGTGVLLSGNTIYF.